This TCR beta chain stems from a study of PD-L1 blockade in urothelial cancer. Libraries were prepared by immunoSEQ multiplex PCR; TCRdb keeps only in-frame clonotypes and omits some of them. The data show about 74,000 clones, 80% to 90% seen once. The CDR3 has 15 residues. Germline V gene lookup returns CDR1 SEHNR and CDR2 FQNEAQ (reference sequence). The ends were cut back, 0 bases at V and 1 base at J, with 10 bases in the middle. The V gene is TRBV7-9, the J gene TRBJ2-7, with D possibly matching TRBD2 (6 bases). The receptor's source is a man aged 70-80 years with urothelial cancer. The input for sequencing was PBMCs, taken around atezolizumab (anti-PD-L1) treatment. CDR3 region: CASSLAGDSSYEQYF. For the CDR3, the DNA is TGTGCCAGCAGCTTAGCCGGGGACTCATCCTACGAGCAGTACTTC.